This TCR beta chain was retrieved from a study of prognosis after radiotherapy for stage I lung cancer. About the research overall: The 13 male and about six female patients were aged about 50 to 85, median roughly 68 years.

This clonotype showed up many times. Genomic DNA served as the source from which two-round multiplex PCR generated TCR beta CDR3 amplicons. With primers specific to each TRBV and TRBJ gene, the first-round PCR was performed. TCRdb re-called the multiplex PCR reads with MiXCR, one entry per CDR3 protein. The sample lists 9,000 to 13,000 distinct CDR3 sequences; around 55% were seen once. V shed 4 bases, J shed 5 bases, and the junction held 1 base outside the gene matches. Germline V CDR1 and CDR2: SQVTM, ANQGSEA. The CDR3 contains 11 residues. Sample: PBMCs, taken before or after stereotactic body radiation therapy (not recorded which). This TCR was sampled from a donor over 45 with non-small cell lung cancer. The rearrangement uses TRBV29-1 and TRBJ2-5; TRBD1 agrees at 7 bases. The CDR3: CSVARGETQYF. DNA of the CDR3: TGCAGCGTTGCCAGGGGGGAGACCCAGTACTTC.